This T cell receptor beta chain is drawn from a study of cytomegalovirus exposure and HLA in healthy donors. Broader study findings: Some TCR beta chains (164 of them) were listed as cytomegalovirus-associated.

About this clone itself: The antigen remains unidentified.

The V end was cut by 2 bases, the J end by 7 bases, with 12 bases between. Germline CDR1 reads GTSNPN; CDR2 reads SVGIG (reference sequence). The CDR3 contains 13 residues. Only in-frame clones appear in the TCRdb table, and some are missing; sequencing was by immunoSEQ multiplex PCR. The sample has about 300,000 clones; roughly 90% are singletons. Input material: PBMCs. The sequence derives from a woman aged 18-29 years in good health and CMV-seronegative. This chain uses TRBV30 with TRBJ1-5, with D possibly matching TRBD1 (5 bases). The DNA for the CDR3 is TGTGCCTGGAGTCGTAGGGGCCCCCAGCCCCAGCATTTT. Translation gives CAWSRRGPQPQHF. The whole variable domain, remainder taken from reference TRBV30 and TRBJ1-5, is SQTIHQWPATLVQPVGSPLSLECTVEGTSNPNLYWYRQAAGRGLQLLFYSVGIGQISSEVPQNLSASRPQDRQFILSSKKLLLSDSGFYLCAWSRRGPQPQHFGDGTRLSIL.